The 32 T cell receptor beta chains reported below all come from one sample, sequenced in a study of control samples from healthy donors and cancer patients. Sequencing used immunoSEQ multiplex PCR; TCRdb keeps in-frame clones, though not all of them. The table records over 100,000 clones, about 91% of them present only once. What was sequenced was blood. All receptors derive from a young woman in good health.

This clone appeared a single time. This rearrangement joins TRBV7-8 to TRBJ2-5; TRBD2 matches 9 bases. The germline V gene encodes CDR1 SGHVS and CDR2 FQNEAQ. V lost 3 bases and J lost 6; bases outside the gene matches: 5. CDR3 size: 14 residues. The CDR3 nucleotides read TGTGCCAGCAGCTTCTGGCGGGGGGGCCAGACCCAGTACTTC. Protein: CASSFWRGGQTQYF.

This chain connects TRBV7-8 to TRBJ1-5; weak D call: TRBD1 (6 bases). CDR3 length: 17 residues. V was trimmed by 3 bases and J by 0 bases, leaving 15 bases between them. From germline, CDR1 is SGHVS and CDR2 FQNEAQ. This CDR3 reads CASSLGTIADSNQPQHF. As DNA, the CDR3 is TGTGCCAGCAGCTTGGGGACAATTGCCGATAGCAATCAGCCCCAGCATTTT.

This sequence joins TRBV14 and TRBJ1-1, with a tentative D call TRBD1 (5 bases). Germline assignment: CDR1 SGHDN and CDR2 FVKESK. The CDR3 length is 15 residues. Trimming removed 6 bases at V and 1 base at J, with 15 bases between. This CDR3 is CASSQVGAANTEAFF. CDR3 sequence (DNA): TGTGCCAGCAGTCAGGTCGGGGCAGCGAACACTGAAGCTTTCTTT.

Worth noting for this clone: Other DNA sequences in the same sample also yield this CDR3. V is TRBV7-8 and J is TRBJ2-2, with D uncertain. Germline V CDR1 and CDR2: SGHVS, FQNEAQ. This CDR3 has 13 amino acids. The V gene lost 1 base and the J gene lost 4 bases, with 4 bases spanning the gap. Written as DNA, the CDR3 is TGTGCCAGCAGCTTAGGAGGCACCGGGGAGCTGTTTTTT. Translating it yields CASSLGGTGELFF.

The CDR3 DNA sequence: TGTGCCAGCAGTCAGGGGTCCTATAATTCACCCCTCCACTTT. Its protein is CASSQGSYNSPLHF. The chain uses TRBV6-5 and TRBJ1-6; D may be TRBD1 (6 bases). CDR3 length: 14 residues. Trimming left V 5 bases short and J 1 base short, with 6 bases between. Germline CDR1 and CDR2: MNHEY and SVGAGI.

The rearrangement uses TRBV18 and TRBJ1-2; D may be TRBD1 (5 bases). The CDR3 runs to 13 residues. Germline CDR1 KGHSH, CDR2 LQKENI. Between the trimmed V and J ends, which lost 3 bases and 5 bases, there was a span of 10 bases. The CDR3 DNA is TGTGCCAGCTCACCGGCCAGGGAATATGGCTACACCTTC. This encodes CASSPAREYGYTF.

The V call is TRBV19, the J call TRBJ2-2; D gene unclear. Germline V CDR1 and CDR2: LNHDA, SQIVND (reference sequence). Trimming removed 6 bases from V and 3 bases from J, with 11 bases in between. The CDR3 loop spans 14 amino acids. CDR3 sequence reads: CASSPKGYTGELFF. The DNA for the CDR3 is TGTGCCAGTAGCCCTAAGGGTTACACCGGGGAGCTGTTTTTT.

Only a few counts were recorded for this clone. The genes are TRBV6-2 or TRBV6-3 and TRBJ2-2, with TRBD1 identical over 11 bases. Germline V CDR1 and CDR2: MNHEY, SVGEGT. V shed 6 bases and J 11 bases; nucleotides not matched to a gene: 2. The CDR3 contains 12 residues. CDR3 region: CASSGQGAELFF. The CDR3 bases are TGTGCCAGCAGCGGACAGGGGGCAGAGCTGTTTTTT.

V is TRBV24-1 and J is TRBJ2-1; D not certain. Deletions cut 4 bases from V and 6 bases from J, with 9 bases between. Germline V gene data show CDR1 as KGHDR and CDR2 as SFDVKD. This CDR3 is 13 amino acids long. The CDR3 loop reads CATSERVGNEQFF. The CDR3 DNA follows: TGTGCCACCAGTGAGCGAGTGGGCAATGAGCAGTTCTTC.

The chain joins TRBV5-5 to TRBJ2-5; 9 bases agree with TRBD2. Germline V CDR1 and CDR2: SGHKS, YYEKEE (reference sequence). The CDR3 spans 14 residues. V lost 4 bases and J lost 5; bases outside the gene matches: 6. The CDR3 bases are TGTGCCAGCAGCATCGGGACTAGCCGTGAGACCCAGTACTTC. Its protein product is CASSIGTSRETQYF.

This clone was seen only a few times. J is TRBJ1-1 and V is TRBV4-1; TRBD1 might be the D (6 bases). CDR1 and CDR2 from the germline V gene are MGHRA and YSYEKL. The CDR3 sequence is 17 residues long. V gave up 3 bases and J gave up 0 bases, with 17 bases separating them. CDR3 protein: CASSHVGGGPVNTEAFF. In DNA, the CDR3 is TGCGCCAGCAGCCATGTGGGAGGGGGACCTGTGAACACTGAAGCTTTCTTT.

The chain joins TRBV27 to TRBJ2-5, with D possibly being TRBD2 (6 bases). Looked up from germline, CDR1 is MNHEY and CDR2 is SMNVEV (reference sequence). The V gene lost 8 bases and the J gene lost 2 bases, with 18 bases spanning the gap. The CDR3 contains 15 residues. This chain's CDR3 is CASRLVGLPQETQYF. The CDR3 DNA reads TGTGCCAGCCGCTTGGTTGGACTACCTCAAGAGACCCAGTACTTC.

The chain has TRBV7-9 and TRBJ1-2; 7 nucleotides agree with TRBD1. The length of the CDR3 is 18 residues. Germline loops: CDR1 SEHNR, CDR2 FQNEAQ (reference sequence). After removal of 2 bases from V and 0 bases from J, the junction contained 12 bases not matched to a gene. In DNA form, the CDR3 reads TGTGCCAGCAGCTTACTCCGGGACAGCCTACAAGCTAACTATGGCTACACCTTC. Translated, it gives CASSLLRDSLQANYGYTF. Looking up the rest from reference TRBV7-9 and TRBJ1-2 gives the full variable domain: DTGVSQNPRHKITKRGQNVTFRCDPISEHNRLYWYRQTLGQGPEFLTYFQNEAQLEKSRLLSDRFSAERPKGSFSTLEIQRTEQGDSAMYLCASSLLRDSLQANYGYTFGSGTRLTVV.

The J gene is TRBJ2-2, the V gene TRBV4-2, with D possibly TRBD2 on 7 matching bases. The CDR3 runs to 17 residues. Germline CDR1 LGHNA, CDR2 YNFKEQ. Trimming took off 1 base at V and 1 base at J, with 13 bases between the two ends. The CDR3 DNA is TGTGCCAGCAGCCAAGGGGAGGGGGGCCGGAACACCGGGGAGCTGTTTTTT. Its protein product is CASSQGEGGRNTGELFF.

V gene TRBV29-1 combines with J gene TRBJ2-4; D is unclear. This CDR3 comprises 16 residues. Trimming removed 1 base at V and 0 bases at J, with 13 bases between. Germline CDR1 SQVTM, CDR2 ANQGSEA. The CDR3 DNA reads as TGCAGCGTTGAAGGGGTAACTCGTGGAGCCAAAAACATTCAGTACTTC. Its translation: CSVEGVTRGAKNIQYF.

CDR3 bases: TGTGCCACCAGTGATCGTGCAGGGAGGGCTTTCTTT. This translates into CATSDRAGRAFF. The rearrangement links TRBV24-1 to TRBJ1-1, with a possible D match to TRBD1 (5 bases). The CDR3 has 12 amino acids. The germline V and J ends were trimmed by 3 bases and 11 bases, with 12 bases remaining between them. Germline loops: CDR1 KGHDR, CDR2 SFDVKD.

The chain is built from TRBV6-6 and TRBJ1-2; D perhaps matches TRBD1 (5 bases). CDR3 length: 15 amino acids. The germline V gene encodes CDR1 MNHNY and CDR2 SVGAGI (reference sequence). Trimming pared 0 bases from V and 2 bases from J, leaving 10 bases between. In DNA form, the CDR3 reads TGTGCCAGCAGTTACTCGACGCAGGGAAACTATGGCTACACCTTC. Translation gives CASSYSTQGNYGYTF.

This sequence joins TRBV11-2 and TRBJ2-6, with D perhaps matching TRBD1 (5 bases). CDR3 length equals 16 residues. Germline CDR1 is SGHAT and CDR2 is FQNNGV. V shed 5 bases and J shed 0 bases, with 11 bases lying between them. The CDR3 DNA reads TGTGCCAGCAGCCAAACAGGCACCTCTGGGGCCAACGTCCTGACTTTC. Translation: CASSQTGTSGANVLTF.

The J gene is TRBJ2-1, the V gene TRBV24-1; the match to TRBD2 covers 7 bases. The V and J ends lost 6 bases and 6 bases, in that order; junction bases with no gene match: 10. Germline V gene sequence: CDR1 KGHDR, CDR2 SFDVKD. CDR3 length: 15 residues. The chain's CDR3 is CATSSGMSSSNEQFF. CDR3 sequence (DNA): TGTGCCACCAGTAGCGGGATGAGTAGTTCCAATGAGCAGTTCTTC.

The rearrangement uses TRBV6-6 and TRBJ2-1; 10 bases are shared with TRBD2. CDR1 and CDR2 from the germline V gene are MNHNY and SVGAGI (reference sequence). Losses at the gene ends were 6 bases for V and 7 bases for J; bases not matched to a gene: 9. The CDR3 extends over 15 amino acids. The CDR3 spells CASRPSGGASNEQFF. CDR3 nucleotide sequence: TGTGCCAGCAGACCCAGCGGGGGGGCTTCAAATGAGCAGTTCTTC.

The V gene is TRBV4-2, the J gene TRBJ2-3; possibly TRBD2 for D (6 bases). Trimming took 8 bases from V and 0 from J, leaving 18 bases between them. The CDR3 contains 16 residues. Germline CDR1 reads LGHNA; CDR2 reads YNFKEQ. The CDR3 DNA sequence: TGTGCCAGCTCCAAACCGGCGGGGTACAGCACAGATACGCAGTATTTT. Encoded protein: CASSKPAGYSTDTQYF.

This chain uses TRBV3-1 (or the pseudogene TRBV3-2) with TRBJ2-2; D is unclear. Germline lookup yields CDR1 LGHDT and CDR2 YNNKEL (reference sequence). Trimming took 4 bases from V and 2 from J, leaving 5 bases between them. This CDR3 region has 13 residues. The DNA of the CDR3 is TGTGCCAGCAGCCCCGGTAACACCGGGGAGCTGTTTTTT. This sequence encodes CASSPGNTGELFF.

V gene TRBV2 combines with J gene TRBJ1-1, with D uncertain. The CDR3 has 15 amino acids. Germline V gene data show CDR1 as SNHLY and CDR2 as FYNNEI. The V and J ends lost 7 bases and 6 bases respectively, with 21 bases between them. The CDR3 is CASTRSGVLGAEAFF. In nucleotides, the CDR3 is TGTGCCAGCACACGCTCCGGGGTTCTGGGCGCTGAAGCTTTCTTT.

J is TRBJ2-2 and V is TRBV10-1; weak D call: TRBD1 (6 bases). V was cut by 6 bases and J by 4 bases, with 9 bases left in between. Germline V gene data show CDR1 as WNHNN and CDR2 as SYGVQD (reference sequence). The length of the CDR3 is 13 residues. The chain's CDR3 is CASRTGATGELFF. CDR3 DNA sequence: TGCGCCAGCAGGACAGGAGCCACCGGGGAGCTGTTTTTT.

This chain links TRBV27 with TRBJ2-1, with 7 bases identical to TRBD2. With V trimmed by 6 bases and J by 4 bases, 6 bases remained unmatched. Germline CDR1 and CDR2: MNHEY and SMNVEV (reference sequence). The CDR3 contains 14 residues. The CDR3 sequence is CASRRSSGYNEQFF. The CDR3 DNA reads as TGTGCCAGCAGGCGGTCTAGCGGATACAATGAGCAGTTCTTC.

This chain joins TRBV4-2 and TRBJ2-3; 9 nucleotides align to TRBD2. J lost 3 bases, V lost 4 bases, and 8 bases had no gene match. CDR3 size: 16 residues. Germline CDR1 and CDR2: LGHNA and YNFKEQ. CDR3 sequence: CASSLASGVRTDTQYF. In DNA, the CDR3 is TGTGCCAGCAGCCTCGCTAGCGGGGTAAGGACAGATACGCAGTATTTT.

The CDR3 region is CATSDAGTGRAYEQYF. DNA of the CDR3: TGTGCCACCAGTGATGCCGGGACGGGGAGAGCCTACGAGCAGTACTTC. The V gene is TRBV24-1, the J gene TRBJ2-7, with D perhaps matching TRBD1 or TRBD2 (5 bases each). Germline values: CDR1 KGHDR, CDR2 SFDVKD. Trimming left V 3 bases short and J 2 bases short, with 16 bases between. The CDR3 length is 16 residues.

This clone was recorded a few times. The chain carries TRBV4-3 and TRBJ1-1; D unresolved. Trimming removed 0 bases from V and 0 bases from J, with 14 bases in between. The CDR3 is 17 residues long. The germline CDR1 and CDR2 sequences are LGHNA and YSLEER. DNA of the CDR3: TGCGCCAGCAGCCAAGATCACAGCAAGCCCATGAACACTGAAGCTTTCTTT. This encodes CASSQDHSKPMNTEAFF.

The rearrangement uses TRBV12-5 and TRBJ1-3; D unclear. The CDR3 loop spans 16 amino acids. V was trimmed by 2 bases and J by 1 base, leaving 12 bases between them. Germline loops: CDR1 LGHNT, CDR2 FRNRAP. The DNA for the CDR3 is TGTGCTAGTGGTTTGCGGCCAGAGGGTTCTGGAAACACCATATATTTT. This gives the protein CASGLRPEGSGNTIYF. Full variable domain (outside the CDR3, taken from reference TRBV12-5 and TRBJ1-3): DARVTQTPRHKVTEMGQEVTMRCQPILGHNTVFWYRQTMMQGLELLAYFRNRAPLDDSGMPKDRFSAEMPDATLATLKIQPSEPRDSAVYFCASGLRPEGSGNTIYFGEGSWLTVV.

This chain uses TRBV30 with TRBJ2-1; TRBD2 is a possible D gene (5 bases). The CDR3 length is 12 residues. Trimming left V 4 bases short and J 7 bases short, with 11 bases between. Germline lookup yields CDR1 GTSNPN and CDR2 SVGIG (reference sequence). DNA for the CDR3: TGTGCCTGGAATACGGGGTTGAATGAGCAGTTCTTC. It is translated as CAWNTGLNEQFF.

This chain uses TRBV9 with TRBJ2-3; 12 nucleotides line up with TRBD2. Germline V gene lookup returns CDR1 SGDLS and CDR2 YYNGEE. The CDR3 sequence is 17 residues long. V lost 3 bases to trimming and J lost 4 bases; unmatched junction nucleotides: 9. DNA of the CDR3: TGTGCCAGCAGCGAGACACTAGCGGGAGGTGGGGCAGATACGCAGTATTTT. Protein: CASSETLAGGGADTQYF.

CDR3 residues: CASTPLAGSYNEQFF. The CDR3 DNA is TGTGCCAGTACCCCTTTAGCGGGCTCCTACAATGAGCAGTTCTTC. The chain recombines TRBV19 with TRBJ2-1; 7 bases map to TRBD2. The V segment lost 7 bases and the J segment 0 bases; nucleotides outside the gene matches: 6. The CDR3 loop spans 15 amino acids. Per germline, CDR1 LNHDA and CDR2 SQIVND (reference sequence).